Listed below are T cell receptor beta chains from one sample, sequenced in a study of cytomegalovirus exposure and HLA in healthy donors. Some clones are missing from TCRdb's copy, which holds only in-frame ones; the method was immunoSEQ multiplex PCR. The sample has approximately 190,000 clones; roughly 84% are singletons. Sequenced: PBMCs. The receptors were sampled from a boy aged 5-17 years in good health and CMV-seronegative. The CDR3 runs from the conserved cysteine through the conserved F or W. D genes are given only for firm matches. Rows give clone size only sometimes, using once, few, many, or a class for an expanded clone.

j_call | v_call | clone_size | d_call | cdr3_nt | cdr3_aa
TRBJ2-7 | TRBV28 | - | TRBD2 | TGTGCCAGCAGTTTAGGGCTAGCGGAAGTCGCAGTCTACGAGCAGTACTTC | CASSLGLAEVAVYEQYF
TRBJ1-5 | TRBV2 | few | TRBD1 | TGTGCCAGCAGCCAAAGGGGGCGTCAGAGCAATCAGCCCCAGCATTTT | CASSQRGRQSNQPQHF
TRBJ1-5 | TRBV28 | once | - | TGTGCCAGCACCACAGGTACTGGCAATCAGCCCCAGCATTTT | CASTTGTGNQPQHF
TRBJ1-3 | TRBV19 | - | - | TGTGCCAGTAGTGTCGGTTACAGGGTTGGAAACACCATATATTTT | CASSVGYRVGNTIYF
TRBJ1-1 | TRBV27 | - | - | TGTGCCAGCAGCCCCACAGGGAGCGCTGAAGCTTTCTTT | CASSPTGSAEAFF
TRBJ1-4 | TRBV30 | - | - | TGTGCCTGGAGTGTAGGTGTGTCCAGGGGACATGAAAAACTGTTTTTT | CAWSVGVSRGHEKLFF
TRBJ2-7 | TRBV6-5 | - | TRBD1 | TGTGCCAGCAGTCGAACAGGGGGAGGTCCCTACGAGCAGTACTTC | CASSRTGGGPYEQYF
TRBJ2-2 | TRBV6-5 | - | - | TGTGCCAGCAGTTACGCGCGGGGAATGCTCGGGGAGCTGTTTTTT | CASSYARGMLGELFF
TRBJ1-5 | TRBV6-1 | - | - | TGTGCCAGCAGTGAAAGGGTGGTAGGGGTAGGTAGCAATCAGCCCCAGCATTTT | CASSERVVGVGSNQPQHF
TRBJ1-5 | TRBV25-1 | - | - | TGTGCCAGCAGGGACCGGGACAACAATCAGCCCCAGCATTTT | CASRDRDNNQPQHF
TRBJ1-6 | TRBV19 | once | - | TGTGCCAGTGTGAGTGGCTCCTATAATTCACCCCTCCACTTT | CASVSGSYNSPLHF
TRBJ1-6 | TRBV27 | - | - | TGTGCCAGCAGCCCCAGCTCCTATAATTCACCCCTCCACTTT | CASSPSSYNSPLHF
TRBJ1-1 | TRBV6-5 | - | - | TGTGCCAGCAGTCCCAGACCGGGACTAAGCACTGAAGCTTTCTTT | CASSPRPGLSTEAFF
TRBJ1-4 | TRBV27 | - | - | TGTGCCAGCGGTCCGGGGACTAGAATAGGTGAAAAACTGTTTTTT | CASGPGTRIGEKLFF
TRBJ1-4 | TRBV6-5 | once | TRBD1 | TGTGCCAGCAGTTTTTTGGGAACAGGGGTTGCGGAAAAACTGTTTTTT | CASSFLGTGVAEKLFF
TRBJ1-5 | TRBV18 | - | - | TGTGCCAGCTCTCCAAAGGGCACAGCGGAGCCCCAGCATTTT | CASSPKGTAEPQHF
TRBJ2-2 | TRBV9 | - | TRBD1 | TGTGCCAGCAGCGAGGACCGGGGTGGACAGGGTGCGAACACCGGGGAGCTGTTTTTT | CASSEDRGGQGANTGELFF
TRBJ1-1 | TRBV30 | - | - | TGTGCCTGGAGTATCCCCGGGGTTGAGGCTTTCTTT | CAWSIPGVEAFF
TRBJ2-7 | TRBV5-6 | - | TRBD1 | TGTGCCAGCCGTCGGCTAGGACAGGATTCCTACGAGCAGTACTTC | CASRRLGQDSYEQYF
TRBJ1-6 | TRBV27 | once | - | TGTGCCAGCAGCCCCGGTCGTGGGGGGGCAGGTTCACCCCTCCACTTT | CASSPGRGGAGSPLHF
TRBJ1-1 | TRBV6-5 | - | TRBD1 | TGTGCCAGCAGACGGACAGGGGTGAACACTGAAGCTTTCTTT | CASRRTGVNTEAFF
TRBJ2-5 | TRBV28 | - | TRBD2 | TGTGCCAGCAGTCCCCTTAGCGGGAGAAGGGAGACCCAGTACTTC | CASSPLSGRRETQYF
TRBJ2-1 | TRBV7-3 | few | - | TGTGCCAGCAGCCCTGCGGGCGGGTATGATGAGCAGTTCTTC | CASSPAGGYDEQFF
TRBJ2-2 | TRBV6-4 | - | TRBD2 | TGTGCCAGCAGTAAACCGGGACTAGACTTAACCGGGGAGCTGTTTTTT | CASSKPGLDLTGELFF
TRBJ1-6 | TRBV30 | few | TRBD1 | TGTGCCTGGAGTCAAAGGACAGGGGGGGGATCACCCCTCCACTTT | CAWSQRTGGGSPLHF
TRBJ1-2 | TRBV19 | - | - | TGTGCCAGTAATCCACAGGGCATCCGTAACTATGGCTACACCTTC | CASNPQGIRNYGYTF
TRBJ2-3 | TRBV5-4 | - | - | TGTGCCAGCAGCGACGCCGGTAGGCGGGGGCCGACAGATACGCAGTATTTT | CASSDAGRRGPTDTQYF
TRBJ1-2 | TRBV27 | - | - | TGTGCCAGCAGTTTATCGATCGGGTCTAACTATGGCTACACCTTC | CASSLSIGSNYGYTF
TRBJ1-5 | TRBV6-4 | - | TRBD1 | TGTGCCAGCAGTGGCTACAGGGGAGTCGAGCCCCAGCATTTT | CASSGYRGVEPQHF
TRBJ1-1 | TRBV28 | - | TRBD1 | TGTGCCAGCAGTGGGCAGGACAGGCGTCAGGACACTGAAGCTTTCTTT | CASSGQDRRQDTEAFF
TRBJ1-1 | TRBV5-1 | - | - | TGCGCCAGCAGCGGAGCGGGGGGGAACACTGAAGCTTTCTTT | CASSGAGGNTEAFF
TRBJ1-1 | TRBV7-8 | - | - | TGTGCCAGCAGCTTAGGCGGGGACACTGAAGCTTTCTTT | CASSLGGDTEAFF
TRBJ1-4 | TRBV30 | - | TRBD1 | TGTGCCTGGGTGCCGGGACAGGGAAATTTTGCTAATGAAAAACTGTTTTTT | CAWVPGQGNFANEKLFF
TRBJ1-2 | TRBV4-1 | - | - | TGCGCCAGCAGCCAAGAGGGGGGGGGCAATATCAACCGAAAGAATGGCTACACCTTC | CASSQEGGGNINRKNGYTF
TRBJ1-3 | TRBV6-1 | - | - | TGTGCCACCCACCTTCGGGGAATGGGTAACACCATATATTTT | CATHLRGMGNTIYF
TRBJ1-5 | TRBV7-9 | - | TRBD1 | TGTGCCAGCAGCTTAGAAGGCGGTGTGGCAGGGGGACAGGGGCCCCAGCATTTT | CASSLEGGVAGGQGPQHF
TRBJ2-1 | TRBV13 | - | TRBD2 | TGTGCCAGCACCTCCTCAGGACTAGCGAGGCCGAATGAGCAGTTCTTC | CASTSSGLARPNEQFF
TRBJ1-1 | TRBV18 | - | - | TGTGCCAGCTCACGAACCGGGACATTAAACACTGAAGCTTTCTTT | CASSRTGTLNTEAFF
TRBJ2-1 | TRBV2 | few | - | TGTGCCAGCACCTACGGGAATGAGCAGTTCTTC | CASTYGNEQFF
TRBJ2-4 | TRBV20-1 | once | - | TGCAGCCTAGCGACGGACATTCAGTACTTC | CSLATDIQYF
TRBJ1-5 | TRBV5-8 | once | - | TGTGCCAGCAGCAGAACAGGGTCCGGAAATCAGCCCCAGCATTTT | CASSRTGSGNQPQHF
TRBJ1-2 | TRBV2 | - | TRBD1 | TGTGCCAGCAGTACAACCGGGACAGGGGGATTGGACTATGGCTACACCTTC | CASSTTGTGGLDYGYTF
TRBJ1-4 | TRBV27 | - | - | TGTGCCAGCACCGAAAGGGGGGGGGAAAAACTGTTTTTT | CASTERGGEKLFF
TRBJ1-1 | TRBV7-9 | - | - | TGTGCCAGCAGCTTCGGAGAGAACACTGAAGCTTTCTTT | CASSFGENTEAFF
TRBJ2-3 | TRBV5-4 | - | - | TGTGCCAGCAGCCCCACTAGCTACTCCTCAGATACGCAGTATTTT | CASSPTSYSSDTQYF
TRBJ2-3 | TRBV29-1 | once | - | TGCAGCGTGAAGCCTCGGGTTGCAGATACGCAGTATTTT | CSVKPRVADTQYF